This TCR beta chain was captured in a study of long-term antiretroviral therapy in people with HIV. About the study: When the earliest samples were collected, ART was typically delayed until CD4 counts fell.

Sequencing used immunoSEQ v3.0 at survey level. Data came from immunoSEQ multiplex PCR; TCRdb stores just in-frame clones and leaves some out. The profile shows 20,000 to 25,000 clones, about 85% of them singletons. The germline V and J ends were trimmed by 0 bases and 8 bases, with 7 bases remaining between them. The CDR3 totals 12 residues. Germline V gene lookup returns CDR1 SEHNR and CDR2 FQNEAQ (reference sequence). The genes are TRBV7-9 and TRBJ1-1; TRBD1 might be the D (6 bases). This specimen was unsorted PBMCs, taken about 4 years after starting antiretroviral therapy. The TCR comes from a man in his late teens or twenties with HIV. The CDR3 region is CASSLAGTEAFF. Written as DNA, the CDR3 is TGTGCCAGCAGCTTAGCCGGGACAGAAGCTTTCTTT.